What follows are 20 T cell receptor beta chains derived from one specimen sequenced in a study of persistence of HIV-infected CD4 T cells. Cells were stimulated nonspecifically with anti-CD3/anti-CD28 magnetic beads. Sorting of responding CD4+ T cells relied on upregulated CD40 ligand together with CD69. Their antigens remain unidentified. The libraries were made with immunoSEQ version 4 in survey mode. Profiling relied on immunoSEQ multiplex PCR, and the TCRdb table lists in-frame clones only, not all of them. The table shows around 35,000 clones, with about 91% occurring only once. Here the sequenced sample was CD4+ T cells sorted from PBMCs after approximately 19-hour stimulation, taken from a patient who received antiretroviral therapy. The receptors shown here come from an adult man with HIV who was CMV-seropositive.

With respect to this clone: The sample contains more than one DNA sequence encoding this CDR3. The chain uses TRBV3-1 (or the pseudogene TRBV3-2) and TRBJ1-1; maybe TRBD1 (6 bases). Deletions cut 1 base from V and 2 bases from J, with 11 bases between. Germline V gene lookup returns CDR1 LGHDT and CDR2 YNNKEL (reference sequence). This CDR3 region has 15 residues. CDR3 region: CASSQAGTLNTEAFF. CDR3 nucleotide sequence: TGTGCCAGCAGCCAAGCCGGGACACTAAACACTGAAGCTTTCTTT.

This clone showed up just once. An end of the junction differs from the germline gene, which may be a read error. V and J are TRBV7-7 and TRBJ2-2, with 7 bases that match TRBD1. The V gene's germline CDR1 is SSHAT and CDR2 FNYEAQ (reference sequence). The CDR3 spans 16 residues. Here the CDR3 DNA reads TGTGCTAGCAGCTTAACCGGGACAGCCCTCACCGGGGAGCTGTTTTTT. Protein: CASSLTGTALTGELFF.

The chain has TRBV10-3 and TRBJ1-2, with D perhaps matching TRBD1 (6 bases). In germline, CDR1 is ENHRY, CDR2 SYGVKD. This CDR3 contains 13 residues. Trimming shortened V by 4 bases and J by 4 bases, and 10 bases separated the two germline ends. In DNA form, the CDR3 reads TGTGCCATCAGTGGACAGGTTGTCTATGGCTACACCTTC. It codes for CAISGQVVYGYTF.

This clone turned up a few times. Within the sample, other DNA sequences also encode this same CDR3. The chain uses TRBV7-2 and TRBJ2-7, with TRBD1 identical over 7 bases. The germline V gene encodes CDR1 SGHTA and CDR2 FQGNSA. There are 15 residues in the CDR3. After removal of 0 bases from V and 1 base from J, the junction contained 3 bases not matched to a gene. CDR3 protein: CASSLAGGSSYEQYF. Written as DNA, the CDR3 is TGTGCCAGCAGCTTAGCAGGGGGCTCTTCCTACGAGCAGTACTTC.

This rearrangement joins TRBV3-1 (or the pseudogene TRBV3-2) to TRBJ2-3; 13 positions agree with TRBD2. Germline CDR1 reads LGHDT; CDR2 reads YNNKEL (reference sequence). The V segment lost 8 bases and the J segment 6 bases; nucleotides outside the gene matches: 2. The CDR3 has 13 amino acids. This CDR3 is CASRLAGGDTQYF. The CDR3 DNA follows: TGTGCCAGCCGACTAGCGGGAGGTGATACGCAGTATTTT.

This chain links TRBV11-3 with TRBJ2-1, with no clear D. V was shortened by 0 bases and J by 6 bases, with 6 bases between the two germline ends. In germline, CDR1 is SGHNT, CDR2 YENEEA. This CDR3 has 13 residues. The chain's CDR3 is CASSLDFSNEQFF. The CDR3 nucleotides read TGTGCCAGCAGCTTAGACTTCTCCAATGAGCAGTTCTTC.

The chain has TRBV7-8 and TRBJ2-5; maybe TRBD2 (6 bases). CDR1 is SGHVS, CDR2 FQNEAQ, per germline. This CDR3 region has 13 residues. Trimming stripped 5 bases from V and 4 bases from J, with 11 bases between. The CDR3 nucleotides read TGTGCCAGCAGCCGGAGGGTTGGAGAGACCCAGTACTTC. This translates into CASSRRVGETQYF.

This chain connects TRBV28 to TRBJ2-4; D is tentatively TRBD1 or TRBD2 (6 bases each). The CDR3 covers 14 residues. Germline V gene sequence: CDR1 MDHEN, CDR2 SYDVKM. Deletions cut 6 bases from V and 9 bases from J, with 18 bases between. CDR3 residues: CASSGTGARGIQYF. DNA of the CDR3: TGTGCCAGCAGCGGGACGGGGGCTAGGGGCATTCAGTACTTC.

The CDR3 spells CASSDSPGVNQPQHF. Written as DNA, the CDR3 is TGTGCCAGCAGTGACTCGCCAGGGGTCAATCAGCCCCAGCATTTT. This rearrangement joins TRBV6-4 to TRBJ1-5; TRBD1 might be the D (6 bases). V lost 0 bases to trimming and J lost 3 bases, with 9 bases between them. The CDR3 consists of 15 residues. Germline CDR1 is MRHNA and CDR2 is SNTAGT.

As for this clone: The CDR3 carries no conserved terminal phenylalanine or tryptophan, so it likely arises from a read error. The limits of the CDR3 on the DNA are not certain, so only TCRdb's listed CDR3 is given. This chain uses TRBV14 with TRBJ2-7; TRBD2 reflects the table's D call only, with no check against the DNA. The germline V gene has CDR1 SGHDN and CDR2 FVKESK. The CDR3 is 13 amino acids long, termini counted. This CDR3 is CASSQDHGTTPRL.

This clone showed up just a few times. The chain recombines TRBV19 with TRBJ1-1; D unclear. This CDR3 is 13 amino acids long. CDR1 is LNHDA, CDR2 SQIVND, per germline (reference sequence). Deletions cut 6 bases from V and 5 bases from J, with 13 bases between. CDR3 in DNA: TGTGCCAGTAGCTCGCTTAGGGAAACTGAAGCTTTCTTT. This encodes CASSSLRETEAFF.

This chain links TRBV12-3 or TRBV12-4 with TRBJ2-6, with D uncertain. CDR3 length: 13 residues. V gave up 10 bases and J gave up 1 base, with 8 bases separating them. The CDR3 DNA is TGTGCCACCCTTTTGTCTGGGGCCAACGTCCTGACTTTC. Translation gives CATLLSGANVLTF.

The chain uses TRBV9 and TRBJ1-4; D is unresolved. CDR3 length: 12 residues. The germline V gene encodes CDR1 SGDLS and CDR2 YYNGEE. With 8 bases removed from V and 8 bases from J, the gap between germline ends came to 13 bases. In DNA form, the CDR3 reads TGTGCCAGTCAGGTGGAAGCCGAAAAACTGTTTTTT. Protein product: CASQVEAEKLFF. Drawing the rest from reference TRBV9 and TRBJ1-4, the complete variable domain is DSGVTQTPKHLITATGQRVTLRCSPRSGDLSVYWYQQSLDQGLQFLIQYYNGEERAKGNILERFSAQQFPDLHSELNLSSLELGDSALYFCASQVEAEKLFFGSGTQLSVL.

The DNA of the CDR3 is TGTGCCAGCTCACTGGACATGAACACTGAAGCTTTCTTT. Encoded protein: CASSLDMNTEAFF. The chain has TRBV18 and TRBJ1-1, with D perhaps matching TRBD1 (5 bases). The CDR3 is 13 residues long. Germline lookup yields CDR1 KGHSH and CDR2 LQKENI. Trimming removed 4 bases from V and 0 bases from J, with 6 bases in between.

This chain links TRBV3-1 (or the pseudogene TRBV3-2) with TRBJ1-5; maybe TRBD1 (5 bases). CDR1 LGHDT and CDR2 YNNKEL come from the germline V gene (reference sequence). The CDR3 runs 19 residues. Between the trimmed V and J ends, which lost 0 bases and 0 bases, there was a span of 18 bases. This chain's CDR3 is CASSQDDPRGVNSNQPQHF. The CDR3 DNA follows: TGTGCCAGCAGCCAAGATGATCCTCGGGGGGTGAATAGCAATCAGCCCCAGCATTTT.

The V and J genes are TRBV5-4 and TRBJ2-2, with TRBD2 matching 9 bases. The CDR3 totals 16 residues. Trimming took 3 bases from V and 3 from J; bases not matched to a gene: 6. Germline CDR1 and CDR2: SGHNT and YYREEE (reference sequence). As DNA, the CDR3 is TGTGCCAGCAGCTCTTTAGCGGGAGCGGACACCGGGGAGCTGTTTTTT. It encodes CASSSLAGADTGELFF.

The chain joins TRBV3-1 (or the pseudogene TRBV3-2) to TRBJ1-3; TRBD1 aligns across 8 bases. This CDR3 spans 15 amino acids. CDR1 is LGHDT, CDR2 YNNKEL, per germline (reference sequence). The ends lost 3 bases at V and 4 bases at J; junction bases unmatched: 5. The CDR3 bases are TGTGCCAGCAGCCAGGGACAGGAAGAGGGAAACACCATATATTTT. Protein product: CASSQGQEEGNTIYF.

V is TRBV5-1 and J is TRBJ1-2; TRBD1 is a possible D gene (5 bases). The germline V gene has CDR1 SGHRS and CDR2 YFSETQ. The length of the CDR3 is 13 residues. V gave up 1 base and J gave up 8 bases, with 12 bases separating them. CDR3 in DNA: TGCGCCAGCAGCTTGAGTGTTGGGGACGGCTACACCTTC. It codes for CASSLSVGDGYTF.

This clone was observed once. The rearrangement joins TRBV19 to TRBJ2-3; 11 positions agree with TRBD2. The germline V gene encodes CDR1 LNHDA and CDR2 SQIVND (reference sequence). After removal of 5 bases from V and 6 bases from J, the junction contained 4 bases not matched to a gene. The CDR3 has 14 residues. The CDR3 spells CASSPRLAGDTQYF. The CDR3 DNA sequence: TGTGCCAGTAGTCCGAGACTAGCGGGGGATACGCAGTATTTT. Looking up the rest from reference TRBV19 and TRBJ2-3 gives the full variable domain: DGGITQSPKYLFRKEGQNVTLSCEQNLNHDAMYWYRQDPGQGLRLIYYSQIVNDFQKGDIAEGYSVSREKKESFPLTVTSAQKNPTAFYLCASSPRLAGDTQYFGPGTRLTVL.

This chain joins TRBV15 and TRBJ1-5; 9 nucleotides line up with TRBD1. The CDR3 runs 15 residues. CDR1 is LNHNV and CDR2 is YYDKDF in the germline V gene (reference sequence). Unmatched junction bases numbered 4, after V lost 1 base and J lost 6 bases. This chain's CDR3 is CATSRAGTGIQPQHF. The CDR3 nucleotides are TGTGCCACCAGCAGAGCCGGGACAGGGATTCAGCCCCAGCATTTT.